This TCR beta chain originates from a study of T cell responses to AZD1222 COVID-19 vaccine. Whole-study context: Researchers grouped second doses given at about 4 or about 12 weeks into one pool. Study findings and constraints: With two AZD1222 doses given, Spike-specific TCR breadth and depth both rose. Nearly half of the spike-specific TCRs reportedly recognize variant regions that carry no mutations. Clonal diversity was possibly underestimated; the donors were predominantly white British and more often female.

Germline V gene sequence: CDR1 MNHEY, CDR2 SMNVEV (reference sequence). V was clipped by 3 bases and J by 4 bases; unmatched bases: 7. This CDR3 is 16 amino acids long. Only one count was recorded for this clone. Its antigen remains unknown. The protocol was immunoSEQ multiplex PCR, while the TCRdb copy is restricted to in-frame clones and leaves out a portion. The repertoire holds approximately 110,000 clones, with over 75% as singletons. The chain employs TRBV27 and TRBJ2-1; 9 bases are shared with TRBD1. The clonotype comes from an adult in good health. Here the sequenced sample was peripheral blood, taken on day 0 of AZD1222 vaccination. CDR3 DNA: TGTGCCAGCAGTTTTCAGGGACAGGGTTTTTACAATGAGCAGTTCTTC. Its translation is CASSFQGQGFYNEQFF.